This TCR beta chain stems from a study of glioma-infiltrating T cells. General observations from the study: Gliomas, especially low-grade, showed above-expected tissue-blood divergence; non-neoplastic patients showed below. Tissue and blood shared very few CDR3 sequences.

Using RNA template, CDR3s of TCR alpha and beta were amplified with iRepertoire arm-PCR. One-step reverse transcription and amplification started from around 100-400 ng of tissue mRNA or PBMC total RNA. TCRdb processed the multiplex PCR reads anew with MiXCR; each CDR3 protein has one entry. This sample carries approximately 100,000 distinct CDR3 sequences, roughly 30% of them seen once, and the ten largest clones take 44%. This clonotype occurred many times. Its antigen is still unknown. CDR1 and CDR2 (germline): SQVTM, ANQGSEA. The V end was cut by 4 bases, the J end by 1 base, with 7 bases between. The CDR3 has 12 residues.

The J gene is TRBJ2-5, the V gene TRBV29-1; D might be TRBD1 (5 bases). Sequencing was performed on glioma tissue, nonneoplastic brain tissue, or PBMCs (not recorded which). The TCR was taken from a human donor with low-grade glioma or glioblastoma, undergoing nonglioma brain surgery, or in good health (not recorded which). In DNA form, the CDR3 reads TGCAGCGTTGGACAGATCCAAGAGACCCAGTACTTC. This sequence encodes CSVGQIQETQYF.